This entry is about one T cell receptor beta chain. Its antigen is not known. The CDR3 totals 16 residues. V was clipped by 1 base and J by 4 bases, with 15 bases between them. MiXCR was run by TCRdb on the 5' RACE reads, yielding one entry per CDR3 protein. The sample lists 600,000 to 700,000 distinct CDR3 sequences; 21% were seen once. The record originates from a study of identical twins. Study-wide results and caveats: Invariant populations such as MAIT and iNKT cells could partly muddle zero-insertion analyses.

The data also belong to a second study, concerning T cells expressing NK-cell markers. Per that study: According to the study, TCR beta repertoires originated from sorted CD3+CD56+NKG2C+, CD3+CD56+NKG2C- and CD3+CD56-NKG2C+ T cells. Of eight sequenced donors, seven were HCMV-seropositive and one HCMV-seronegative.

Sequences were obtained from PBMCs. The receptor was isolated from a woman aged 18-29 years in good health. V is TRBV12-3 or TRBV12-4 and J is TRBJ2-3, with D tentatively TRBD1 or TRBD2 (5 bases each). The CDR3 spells CASSLVGGPRADTQYF. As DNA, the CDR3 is TGTGCCAGCAGTTTAGTTGGGGGACCACGCGCAGATACGCAGTATTTT.